What follows is one T cell receptor beta chain and its context. The source of the sample is a study of blood T cell repertoires in COVID-19. Data came from immunoSEQ multiplex PCR; TCRdb stores just in-frame clones and leaves some out. Among more than 300,000 clones listed, more than 70% were seen once. The V gene's germline CDR1 is SGHTA and CDR2 FQGNSA. CDR3 size: 13 residues. Trimming removed 1 base from V and 6 bases from J, with 7 bases in between. This clonotype originated in a woman aged 18-29 years who had recovered from COVID-19. This sequence joins TRBV7-2 and TRBJ1-5, with D maybe TRBD1 (5 bases). The specimen was PBMCs or T cells enriched from blood (not recorded which). CDR3 bases: TGTGCCAGCAGCTTAGGAAGGGGTCAGCCCCAGCATTTT. Protein product: CASSLGRGQPQHF.